Each of the 20 T cell receptor beta chains below was sequenced from the same sample in a study of control samples from healthy donors and cancer patients. This table comes from immunoSEQ multiplex PCR, and its TCRdb copy is limited to in-frame clones, with some not included. Counted here are over 85,000 clones, roughly 84% occurring once; the ten biggest clones make up more than 30%. The sample taken for sequencing was PBMCs. These receptors came from a man aged 65 to 79 with lung cancer.

This chain connects TRBV18 to TRBJ1-1; D is undetermined. Trimming left V 4 bases short and J 8 bases short, with 8 bases between. Per germline, CDR1 KGHSH and CDR2 LQKENI. CDR3 length: 11 residues. The CDR3, as DNA: TGTGCCAGCTCACAAACAGCAGAAGCTTTCTTT. Translated, it gives CASSQTAEAFF. Using reference TRBV18 and TRBJ1-1 for the parts outside the CDR3, the full variable domain is NAGVMQNPRHLVRRRGQEARLRCSPMKGHSHVYWYRQLPEEGLKFMVYLQKENIIDESGMPKERFSAEFPKEGPSILRIQQVVRGDSAAYFCASSQTAEAFFGQGTRLTVV.

The chain employs TRBV11-3 and TRBJ2-3; no definite D call. The CDR3 totals 13 residues. Germline V gene data show CDR1 as SGHNT and CDR2 as YENEEA. Trimming stripped 5 bases from V and 4 bases from J, with 10 bases between. The CDR3 protein is CASSESPPDTQYF. In DNA form, the CDR3 reads TGTGCCAGCAGCGAGAGCCCACCAGATACGCAGTATTTT.

This rearrangement joins TRBV9 to TRBJ1-1; D remains unclear. Trimming left V 2 bases short and J 2 bases short, with 10 bases between. CDR1 and CDR2 from the germline V gene are SGDLS and YYNGEE. This CDR3 contains 14 residues. The CDR3 DNA sequence: TGTGCCAGCAGCGTCCGGGCAGGAAACACTGAAGCTTTCTTT. It is translated as CASSVRAGNTEAFF.

The rearrangement joins TRBV5-1 to TRBJ2-7, with D tentatively TRBD2 (6 bases). CDR1 and CDR2 (germline): SGHRS, YFSETQ. Trimming left V 2 bases short and J 0 bases short, with 9 bases between. This CDR3 region has 14 residues. DNA for the CDR3: TGCGCCAGCAGCTTTTCGGGGGTCTCCTACGAGCAGTACTTC. This codes for CASSFSGVSYEQYF.

The chain links TRBV7-6 to TRBJ1-2, with TRBD1 identical over 7 bases. Germline loops: CDR1 SGHVS, CDR2 FNYEAQ. J gave up 6 bases and V 5 bases, and 9 bases lay outside the gene matches. This CDR3 has 14 residues. The CDR3, as DNA: TGTGCCAGCAGCCTTCGACAGGGAGAGAATGGCTACACCTTC. Amino acids: CASSLRQGENGYTF.

The rearrangement uses TRBV19 and TRBJ1-2; no reliable D call. Trimming pared 1 base from V and 0 bases from J, leaving 9 bases between. This CDR3 is built from 15 residues. Germline V lookup: CDR1 LNHDA, CDR2 SQIVND (reference sequence). DNA for the CDR3: TGTGCCAGTAGTATAGCCGGCGTCTCTAACTATGGCTACACCTTC. This encodes CASSIAGVSNYGYTF.

This chain links TRBV19 with TRBJ2-2, with TRBD2 matching 8 bases. The CDR3 spans 15 residues. CDR1 is LNHDA and CDR2 is SQIVND in the germline V gene (reference sequence). The trim removed 3 bases at V and 4 bases at J, leaving 4 bases unmatched. The CDR3 protein is CASSIAGGFTGELFF. CDR3 in DNA: TGTGCCAGTAGTATCGCGGGGGGCTTCACCGGGGAGCTGTTTTTT.

The CDR3 is CASSLGRGTTDTQYF. The DNA of the CDR3 is TGTGCCAGCAGCCTCGGCAGAGGAACCACAGATACGCAGTATTTT. The J gene is TRBJ2-3, the V gene TRBV7-3, with D unresolved. The CDR3 has 15 amino acids. Germline loops: CDR1 SGHTA, CDR2 FQGTGA. Between the trimmed V and J ends, which lost 5 bases and 2 bases, there was a span of 14 bases.

This chain joins TRBV9 and TRBJ1-4, with 7 bases matching TRBD1. Trimming took 3 bases from V and 2 from J; bases not matched to a gene: 4. The CDR3 length is 15 residues. Looked up from germline, CDR1 is SGDLS and CDR2 is YYNGEE. CDR3 loop: CASSASTGTNEKLFF. The CDR3 bases are TGTGCCAGCAGCGCTTCGACAGGGACTAATGAAAAACTGTTTTTT.

V usage is TRBV6-5 and J usage is TRBJ1-4, with TRBD1 identical over 11 bases. V lost 6 bases, J lost 8 bases, and 5 bases stayed unmatched. The CDR3 extends over 14 amino acids. Germline CDR1 is MNHEY and CDR2 is SVGAGI. CDR3 residues: CASSWTGGREKLFF. CDR3 DNA sequence: TGTGCCAGCAGCTGGACAGGGGGCCGGGAAAAACTGTTTTTT.

This clone was counted only a few times. The sample has other DNA sequences that encode this CDR3 too. V and J are TRBV18 and TRBJ2-7; no definite D call. This CDR3 comprises 12 residues. The germline V gene has CDR1 KGHSH and CDR2 LQKENI. Trimming removed 3 bases at V and 3 bases at J, with 6 bases between. Here the CDR3 DNA reads TGTGCCAGCTCACCGGAAAACTACGAGCAGTACTTC. It is translated as CASSPENYEQYF.

The V call is TRBV18, the J call TRBJ1-4; D gene uncertain. Germline V gene sequence: CDR1 KGHSH, CDR2 LQKENI. This CDR3 has 16 residues. Between the trimmed V and J ends, which lost 0 bases and 6 bases, there was a span of 14 bases. For the CDR3, the DNA is TGTGCCAGCTCACCACCGAGTGGCCGACAATATGAAAAACTGTTTTTT. Translating it yields CASSPPSGRQYEKLFF. Full variable domain (missing parts from reference TRBV18 and TRBJ1-4): NAGVMQNPRHLVRRRGQEARLRCSPMKGHSHVYWYRQLPEEGLKFMVYLQKENIIDESGMPKERFSAEFPKEGPSILRIQQVVRGDSAAYFCASSPPSGRQYEKLFFGSGTQLSVL.

This clone was picked up one time. This rearrangement joins TRBV3-1 (or the pseudogene TRBV3-2) to TRBJ2-7; D tentatively reads TRBD1 or TRBD2 (5 bases each). Germline CDR1 and CDR2: LGHDT and YNNKEL (reference sequence). The V and J ends lost 4 bases and 3 bases respectively, with 16 bases between them. The CDR3 length is 15 residues. CDR3 sequence: CASSPDRGRVYEQYF. For the CDR3, the DNA is TGTGCCAGCAGCCCCGACCGGGGCAGGGTCTACGAGCAGTACTTC.

This rearrangement joins TRBV30 to TRBJ1-1; D remains ambiguous. The germline gives CDR1 GTSNPN, CDR2 SVGIG (reference sequence). CDR3 length: 13 residues. The V end lost 0 bases, the J end lost 0 bases, and 5 bases lay between the germline ends. CDR3: CAWSVGVNTEAFF. The DNA for the CDR3 is TGTGCCTGGAGTGTAGGAGTGAACACTGAAGCTTTCTTT.

The V and J genes are TRBV5-6 and TRBJ1-2; tentative D call: TRBD1 (6 bases). This CDR3 comprises 16 residues. The germline CDR1 and CDR2 sequences are SGHDT and YYEEEE. Trimming shortened V by 0 bases and J by 4 bases, and 16 bases separated the two germline ends. The CDR3 region is CASSLGSGGLSYGYTF. For the CDR3, the DNA is TGTGCCAGCAGCTTGGGTTCGGGGGGCCTCTCCTATGGCTACACCTTC.

The CDR3 DNA sequence: TGTGCCAGCAGTTGGCAAGGACAGGGGGCATTCGAGCAGTACTTC. Translated, it gives CASSWQGQGAFEQYF. The chain uses TRBV6-5 and TRBJ2-7; TRBD1 agrees at 11 bases. V shed 4 bases and J 6 bases; nucleotides not matched to a gene: 8. Germline-derived CDR1 and CDR2 are MNHEY and SVGAGI. The CDR3 is made up of 15 amino acids.

This clone was observed at least ten times. V is TRBV19 and J is TRBJ1-1, with D possibly being TRBD1 (5 bases). Germline assignment: CDR1 LNHDA and CDR2 SQIVND (reference sequence). V shed 6 bases and J shed 4 bases, with 18 bases lying between them. The CDR3 has 15 residues. This CDR3 is CASSRTRGGSTEAFF. The CDR3 region has the DNA TGTGCCAGTAGCCGTACAAGGGGTGGAAGCACTGAAGCTTTCTTT.

The gene calls are TRBV11-3 and TRBJ1-6; TRBD1 matches 10 bases. The CDR3 sequence is 14 residues long. J lost 7 bases, V lost 5 bases, and 2 bases had no gene match. CDR1 and CDR2 from the germline V gene are SGHNT and YENEEA. CDR3 sequence: CASSRGQGNSPLHF. The CDR3 region has the DNA TGTGCCAGCAGCCGGGGACAGGGGAATTCACCCCTCCACTTT.

This clone has a single count. The chain couples TRBV7-3 to TRBJ2-1; the match to TRBD2 covers 13 bases. Germline assignment: CDR1 SGHTA and CDR2 FQGTGA. V lost 5 bases to trimming and J lost 1 base; unmatched junction nucleotides: 8. This CDR3 contains 18 residues. CDR3 nucleotide sequence: TGTGCCAGCAGCCCTAAAGGACTAGCGGGGGTATCCTACAATGAGCAGTTCTTC. Translation: CASSPKGLAGVSYNEQFF.

CDR3 nucleotides: TGTGCCAGCTCACCGGGTCTTAATCAGCCCCAGCATTTT. It is translated as CASSPGLNQPQHF. The chain uses TRBV18 and TRBJ1-5, with D unclear. The germline CDR1 and CDR2 sequences are KGHSH and LQKENI. Trimming took off 3 bases at V and 4 bases at J, with 7 bases between the two ends. The CDR3 is 13 residues long.